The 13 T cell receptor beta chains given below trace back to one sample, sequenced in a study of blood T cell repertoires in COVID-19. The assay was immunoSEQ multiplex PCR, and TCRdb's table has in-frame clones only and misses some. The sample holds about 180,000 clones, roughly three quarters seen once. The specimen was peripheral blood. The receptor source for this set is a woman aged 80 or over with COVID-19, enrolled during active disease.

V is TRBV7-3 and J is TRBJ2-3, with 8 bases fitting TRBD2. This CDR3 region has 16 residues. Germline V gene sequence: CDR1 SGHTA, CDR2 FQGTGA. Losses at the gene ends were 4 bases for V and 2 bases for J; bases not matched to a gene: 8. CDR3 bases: TGTGCCAGCAGCTCCCGGGGGGGGGCCAACACAGATACGCAGTATTTT. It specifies CASSSRGGANTDTQYF.

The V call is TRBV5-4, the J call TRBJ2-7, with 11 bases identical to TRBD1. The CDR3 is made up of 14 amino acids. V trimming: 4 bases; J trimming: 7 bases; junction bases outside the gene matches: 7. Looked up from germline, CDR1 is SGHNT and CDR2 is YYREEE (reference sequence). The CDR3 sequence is CASSLGQGAREQYF. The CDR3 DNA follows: TGTGCCAGCAGCCTAGGACAGGGGGCGCGTGAGCAGTACTTC.

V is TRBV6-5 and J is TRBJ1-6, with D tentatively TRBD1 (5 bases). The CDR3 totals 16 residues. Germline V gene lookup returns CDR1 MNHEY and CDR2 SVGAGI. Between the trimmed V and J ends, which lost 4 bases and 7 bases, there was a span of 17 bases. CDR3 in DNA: TGTGCCAGCAGTTCCCGACAGCCCTCCTGGAATTCACCCCTCCACTTT. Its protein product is CASSSRQPSWNSPLHF.

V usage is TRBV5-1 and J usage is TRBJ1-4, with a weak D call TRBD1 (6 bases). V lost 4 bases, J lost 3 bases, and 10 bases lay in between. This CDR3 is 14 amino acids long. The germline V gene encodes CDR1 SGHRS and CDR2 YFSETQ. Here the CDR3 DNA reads TGCGCCAGCAGCCGGACAGTCGCTAATGAAAAACTGTTTTTT. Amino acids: CASSRTVANEKLFF.

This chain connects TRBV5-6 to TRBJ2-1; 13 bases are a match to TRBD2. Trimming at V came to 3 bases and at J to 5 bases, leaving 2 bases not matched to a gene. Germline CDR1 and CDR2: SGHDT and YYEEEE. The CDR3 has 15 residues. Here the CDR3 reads CASSSGTSGDNEQFF. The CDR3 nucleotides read TGTGCCAGCAGCTCCGGGACTAGCGGGGACAATGAGCAGTTCTTC.

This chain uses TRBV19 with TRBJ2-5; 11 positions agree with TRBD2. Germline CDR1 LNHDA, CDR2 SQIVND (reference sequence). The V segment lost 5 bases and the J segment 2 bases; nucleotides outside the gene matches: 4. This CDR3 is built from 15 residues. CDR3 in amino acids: CASSALAGGQETQYF. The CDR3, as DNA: TGTGCCAGTAGTGCTCTAGCGGGGGGACAAGAGACCCAGTACTTC.

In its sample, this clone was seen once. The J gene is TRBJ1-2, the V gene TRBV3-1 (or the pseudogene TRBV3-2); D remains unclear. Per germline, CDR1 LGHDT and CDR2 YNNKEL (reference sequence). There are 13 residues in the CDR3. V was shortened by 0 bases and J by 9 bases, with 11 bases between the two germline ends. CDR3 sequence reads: CASSQDLQRSYTF. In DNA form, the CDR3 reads TGTGCCAGCAGCCAAGATTTGCAGAGGAGCTACACCTTC.

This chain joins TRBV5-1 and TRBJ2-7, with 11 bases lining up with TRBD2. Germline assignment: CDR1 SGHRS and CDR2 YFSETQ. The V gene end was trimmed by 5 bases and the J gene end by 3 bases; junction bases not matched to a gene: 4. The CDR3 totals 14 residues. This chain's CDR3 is CASSSGTSGYEQYF. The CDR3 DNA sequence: TGCGCCAGCAGTTCCGGGACTAGCGGCTACGAGCAGTACTTC.

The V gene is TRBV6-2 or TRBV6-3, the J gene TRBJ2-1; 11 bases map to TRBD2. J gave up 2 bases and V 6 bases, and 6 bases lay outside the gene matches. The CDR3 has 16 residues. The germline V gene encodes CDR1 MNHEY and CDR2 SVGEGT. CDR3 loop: CASSSSGLAAYNEQFF. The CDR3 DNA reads TGTGCCAGCAGCTCCTCGGGACTAGCGGCCTACAATGAGCAGTTCTTC.

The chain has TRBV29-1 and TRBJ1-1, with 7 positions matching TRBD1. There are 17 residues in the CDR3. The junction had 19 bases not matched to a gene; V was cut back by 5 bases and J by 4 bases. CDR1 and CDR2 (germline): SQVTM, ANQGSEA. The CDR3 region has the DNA TGCAGCGTTCAAGGGACAGAGTCTTGGATAATGAGCACTGAAGCTTTCTTT. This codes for CSVQGTESWIMSTEAFF.

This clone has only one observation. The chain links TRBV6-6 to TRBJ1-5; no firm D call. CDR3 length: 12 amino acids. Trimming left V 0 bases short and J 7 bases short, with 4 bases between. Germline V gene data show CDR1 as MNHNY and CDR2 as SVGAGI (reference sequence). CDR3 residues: CASSYSLQPQHF. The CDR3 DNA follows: TGTGCCAGCAGTTACTCCCTCCAGCCCCAGCATTTT.

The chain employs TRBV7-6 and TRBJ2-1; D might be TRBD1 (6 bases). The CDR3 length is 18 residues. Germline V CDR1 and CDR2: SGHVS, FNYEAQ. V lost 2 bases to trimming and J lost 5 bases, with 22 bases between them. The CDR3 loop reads CASSLRQGRNTGNNEQFF. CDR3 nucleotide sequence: TGTGCCAGCAGCTTACGGCAGGGGCGCAACACTGGTAACAATGAGCAGTTCTTC.

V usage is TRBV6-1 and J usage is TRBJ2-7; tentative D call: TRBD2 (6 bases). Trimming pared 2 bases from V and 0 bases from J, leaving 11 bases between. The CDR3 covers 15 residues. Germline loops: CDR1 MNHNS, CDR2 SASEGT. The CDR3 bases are TGTGCCAGCAGTGAATGGGGACTGAGCTCCTACGAGCAGTACTTC. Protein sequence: CASSEWGLSSYEQYF.